In its sample, the clone carrying this TCR beta chain was seen many times. What it binds is not known. Arm-PCR with iRepertoire HTBI primers amplified the CDR3 regions for these TCR beta libraries. TCRdb re-derived calls from the multiplex PCR reads in MiXCR, one entry per CDR3 protein. This sample has 350,000 to 550,000 distinct CDR3 sequences, with about 17% found just once. These data come from a study of regulatory T cells in long-lasting Graves disease. Study outcomes and limitations: Persistent cases of Graves' showed reduced TCR diversity relative to newly diagnosed patients.

Time point meaning: newly diagnosed GD, antithyroid drugs for less than 3 months. From RNA extracted from PBMCs, the TCR library was made. All patients originated from an endocrinology department located in Xi'an, China. The CDR3 spans 13 residues. Per the germline V gene, CDR1 is SNHLY and CDR2 is FYNNEI. With 7 bases removed from V and 13 bases from J, the gap between germline ends came to 22 bases. This sample also appeared in a second study, on T cells in Graves' hyperthyroidism and ophthalmopathy. That paper states: Used for diagnoses were clinical symptoms, serum thyroxine and TRAb, thyroid ultrasound and orbital computed tomography. Ophthalmopathy was told apart from stable hyperthyroidism by a 13 V-J model.

This chain joins TRBV2 and TRBJ1-2, with a weak D call TRBD1 (5 bases). The sequence came from a woman younger than 30 with Graves disease. The material was peripheral blood mononuclear cells (PBMCs), obtained at new diagnosis, from a patient treated with antithyroid drugs. In DNA form, the CDR3 reads TGTGCCAGCAATCTCGGGACCGACGATGGAGCCACCTTC. It yields the protein CASNLGTDDGATF.